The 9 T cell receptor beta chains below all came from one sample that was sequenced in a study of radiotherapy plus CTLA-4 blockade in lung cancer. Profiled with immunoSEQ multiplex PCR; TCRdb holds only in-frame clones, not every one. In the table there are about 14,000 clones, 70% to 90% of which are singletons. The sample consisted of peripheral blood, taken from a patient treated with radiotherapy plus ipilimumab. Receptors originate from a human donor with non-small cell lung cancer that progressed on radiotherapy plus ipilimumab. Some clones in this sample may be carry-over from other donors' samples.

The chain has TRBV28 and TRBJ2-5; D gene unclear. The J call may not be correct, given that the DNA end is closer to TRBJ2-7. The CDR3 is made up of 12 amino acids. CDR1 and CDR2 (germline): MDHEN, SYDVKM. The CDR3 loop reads CASTKASYEQYF. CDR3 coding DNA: TGTGCCAGCACCAAAGCTAGCTACGAGCAGTACTTC.

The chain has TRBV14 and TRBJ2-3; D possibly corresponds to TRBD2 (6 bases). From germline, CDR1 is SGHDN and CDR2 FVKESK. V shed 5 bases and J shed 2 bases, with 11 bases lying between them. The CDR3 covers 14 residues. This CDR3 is CASSKDYSTDTQYF. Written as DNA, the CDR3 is TGTGCCAGCAGCAAGGACTATTCCACAGATACGCAGTATTTT.

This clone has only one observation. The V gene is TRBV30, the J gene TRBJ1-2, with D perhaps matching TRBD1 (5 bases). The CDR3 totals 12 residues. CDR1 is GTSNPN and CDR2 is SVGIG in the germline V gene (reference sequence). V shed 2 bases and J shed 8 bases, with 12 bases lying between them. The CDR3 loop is CAWSRQGGGYTF. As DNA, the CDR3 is TGTGCCTGGAGTCGTCAGGGAGGAGGCTACACCTTC.

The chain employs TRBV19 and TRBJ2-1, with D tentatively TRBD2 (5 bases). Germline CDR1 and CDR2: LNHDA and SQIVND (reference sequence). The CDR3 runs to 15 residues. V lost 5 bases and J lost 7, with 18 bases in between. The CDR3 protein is CASSRLAGVENEQFF. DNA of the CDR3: TGTGCCAGTAGTCGTCTAGCTGGGGTGGAAAATGAGCAGTTCTTC.

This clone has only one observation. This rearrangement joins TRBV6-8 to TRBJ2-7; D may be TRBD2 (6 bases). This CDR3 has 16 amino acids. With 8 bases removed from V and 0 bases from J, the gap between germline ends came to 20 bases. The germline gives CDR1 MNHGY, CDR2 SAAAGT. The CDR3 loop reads CASLGNGGVPSYEQYF. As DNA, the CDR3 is TGTGCCAGCCTCGGGAATGGCGGGGTACCCTCCTACGAGCAGTACTTC.

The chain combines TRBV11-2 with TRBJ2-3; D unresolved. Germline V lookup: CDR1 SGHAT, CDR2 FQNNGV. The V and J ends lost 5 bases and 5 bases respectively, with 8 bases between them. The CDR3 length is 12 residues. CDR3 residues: CASSPTGDTQYF. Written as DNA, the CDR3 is TGTGCCAGCAGCCCCACTGGAGATACGCAGTATTTT.

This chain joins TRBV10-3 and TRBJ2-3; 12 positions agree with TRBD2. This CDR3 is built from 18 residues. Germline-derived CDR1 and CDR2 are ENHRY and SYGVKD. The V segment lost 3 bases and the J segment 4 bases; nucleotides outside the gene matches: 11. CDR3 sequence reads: CAISDQYPSGGAPDTQYF. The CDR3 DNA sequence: TGTGCCATCAGTGACCAATACCCTAGCGGGGGGGCCCCAGATACGCAGTATTTT.

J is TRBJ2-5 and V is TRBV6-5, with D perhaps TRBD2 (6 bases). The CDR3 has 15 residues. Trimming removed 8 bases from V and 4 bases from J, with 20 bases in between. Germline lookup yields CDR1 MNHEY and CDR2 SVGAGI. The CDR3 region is CASGLAWEEAETQYF. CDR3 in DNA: TGTGCCAGCGGTTTAGCCTGGGAGGAGGCAGAGACCCAGTACTTC.

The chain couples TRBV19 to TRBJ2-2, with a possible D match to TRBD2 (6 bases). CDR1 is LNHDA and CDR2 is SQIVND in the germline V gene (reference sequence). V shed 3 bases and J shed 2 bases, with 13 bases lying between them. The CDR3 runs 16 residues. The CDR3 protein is CASSIIPGGNTGELFF. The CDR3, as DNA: TGTGCCAGTAGTATCATCCCCGGGGGTAACACCGGGGAGCTGTTTTTT. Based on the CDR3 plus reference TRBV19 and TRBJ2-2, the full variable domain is DGGITQSPKYLFRKEGQNVTLSCEQNLNHDAMYWYRQDPGQGLRLIYYSQIVNDFQKGDIAEGYSVSREKKESFPLTVTSAQKNPTAFYLCASSIIPGGNTGELFFGEGSRLTVL.